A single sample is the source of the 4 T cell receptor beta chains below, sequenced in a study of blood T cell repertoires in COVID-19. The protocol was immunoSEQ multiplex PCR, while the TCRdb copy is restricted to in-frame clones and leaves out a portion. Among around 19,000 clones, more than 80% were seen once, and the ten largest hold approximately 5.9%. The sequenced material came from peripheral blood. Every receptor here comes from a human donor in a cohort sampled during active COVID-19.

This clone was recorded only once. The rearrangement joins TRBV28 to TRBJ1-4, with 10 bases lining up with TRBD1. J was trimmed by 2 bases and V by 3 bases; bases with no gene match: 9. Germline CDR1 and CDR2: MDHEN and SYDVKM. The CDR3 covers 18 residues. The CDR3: CASSFVGQGRPTNEKLFF. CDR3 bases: TGTGCCAGCAGTTTCGTGGGACAGGGGAGGCCTACTAATGAAAAACTGTTTTTT.

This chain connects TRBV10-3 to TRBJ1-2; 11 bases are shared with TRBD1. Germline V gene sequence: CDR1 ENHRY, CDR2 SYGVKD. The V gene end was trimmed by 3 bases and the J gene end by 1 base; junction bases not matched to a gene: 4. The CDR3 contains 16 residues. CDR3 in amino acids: CAISDRTGGINYGYTF. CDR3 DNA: TGTGCCATCAGTGATAGGACAGGGGGCATTAACTATGGCTACACCTTC.

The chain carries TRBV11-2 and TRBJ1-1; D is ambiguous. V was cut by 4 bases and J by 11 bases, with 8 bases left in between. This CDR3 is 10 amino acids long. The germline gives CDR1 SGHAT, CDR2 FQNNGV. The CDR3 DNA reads TGTGCCAGCAGCTCAGGAAGGGCTTTCTTT. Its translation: CASSSGRAFF.

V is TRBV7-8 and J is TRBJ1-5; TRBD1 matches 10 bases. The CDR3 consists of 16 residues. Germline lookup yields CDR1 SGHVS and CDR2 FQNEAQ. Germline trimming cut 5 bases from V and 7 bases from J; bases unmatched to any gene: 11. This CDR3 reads CASSNEDRGVWQPQHF. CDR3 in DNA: TGTGCCAGCAGCAACGAGGACAGGGGGGTCTGGCAGCCCCAGCATTTT.